Listed below are T cell receptor beta chains from one sample, sequenced in a study of cytomegalovirus exposure and HLA in healthy donors. Data came from immunoSEQ multiplex PCR; TCRdb stores just in-frame clones and leaves some out. The sample has around 100,000 clones; 55% to 75% are singletons. The sample consisted of PBMCs. The receptors shown here come from a man aged 25-45 years in good health and CMV-seropositive. Both conserved end residues are part of each CDR3. A D gene is named only where the DNA matches it firmly. Size is stated for part of the rows, as once, few or many counts, or as a class when the clone is expanded.

J,size,D,V,DNA,CDR3
TRBJ2-3,-,TRBD1,TRBV7-9,TGTGCCAGCAGCCTCCGACAGGGGAAGGATACGCAGTATTTT,CASSLRQGKDTQYF
TRBJ1-2,-,-,TRBV6-5,TGTGCCAGCAGTTTTACCCTCTTGAGGGGCTACACCTTC,CASSFTLLRGYTF
TRBJ1-1,-,-,TRBV4-2,TGTGCCAGCAGCTCCGGAGGAGAGTCAGGGGACACTGAAGCTTTCTTT,CASSSGGESGDTEAFF
TRBJ2-5,-,TRBD1,TRBV14,TGTGCCAGCAGCTACCTCAGGGGGTTAGAGACCCAGTACTTC,CASSYLRGLETQYF
TRBJ2-7,-,-,TRBV11-3,TGTGCCAGCAGCCCGACACGGGACTTCCTTCACGAGCAGTACTTC,CASSPTRDFLHEQYF
TRBJ2-7,few,TRBD1,TRBV10-3,TGTGCCATCAGTGAGGGAGACAGGGGAAGCGAGCAGTACTTC,CAISEGDRGSEQYF
TRBJ2-5,few,TRBD1,TRBV27,TGTGCCAGCAGTTTCCTTGGACAGGGGGTAGAGACCCAGTACTTC,CASSFLGQGVETQYF
TRBJ2-4,-,-,TRBV5-1,TGCGCCAGCAGCTTGGGGGGCGGGGGCTCCAAAAACATTCAGTACTTC,CASSLGGGGSKNIQYF
TRBJ2-5,-,-,TRBV21-1,TGTGCCAGCAGCAAATACAACAGGGGGCCAGAGACCCAGTACTTC,CASSKYNRGPETQYF
TRBJ1-2,-,-,TRBV11-3,TGTGCCAGCAGCTCATACAGCTATGGCTACACCTTC,CASSSYSYGYTF
TRBJ2-1,-,-,TRBV5-1,TGCGCCAGCAGCTTGTCTGGGGGCTCCAATGAGCAGTTCTTC,CASSLSGGSNEQFF
TRBJ2-7,-,TRBD1,TRBV11-2,TGTGCCAGCAGCTCCGGGACAGGGTCCTACGAGCAGTACTTC,CASSSGTGSYEQYF
TRBJ1-3,-,-,TRBV19,TGTGCCAGTAGTAGGGCAGGAGGTGGAAACACCATATATTTT,CASSRAGGGNTIYF
TRBJ1-6,-,TRBD1,TRBV19,TGTGCCGGAGGGGACAGCCCCAATTCACCCCTCCACTTT,CAGGDSPNSPLHF
TRBJ2-3,few,TRBD2,TRBV15,TGTGCCACCAGCAGAGGGACTAGCGGTATCACAGATACGCAGTATTTT,CATSRGTSGITDTQYF
TRBJ2-5,-,-,TRBV6-1,TGTGCCAGCAGTTCGGACTGGCGAGAGACCCAGTACTTC,CASSSDWRETQYF